This T cell receptor beta chain was documented in a study of T-cell reconstitution after alpha-beta-depleted transplantation in children. Findings and caveats of the study: Reported findings indicate that, about two months after transplant, alpha-beta T cells came from several hundred expanded clones, which were derived from non-depleted graft cells. Fresh T-cell production supplied most of the T-cell counts and diversity seen one year after transplant.

Preparation of the TCRbeta library used unique molecular identifiers. Each CDR3 protein is one row after TCRdb ran MiXCR on the PCR reads. The repertoire has 490,000 or so distinct CDR3 sequences, approximately 10% of them found once; the top ten carry 2% to 2.5%. This clonotype was recorded at least ten times. What it recognizes is unknown. The CDR3 spans 13 residues. The ends were cut back, 5 bases at V and 4 bases at J, with 11 bases in the middle. CDR1 is LNHNV and CDR2 is YYDKDF in the germline V gene (reference sequence). The chain uses TRBV15 and TRBJ1-1; no clear D gene. This clonotype originated in a child younger than 10 with inherited bone marrow failure, due to receive a stem cell transplant. Source: PBMCs, taken before TCRalphabeta/CD19-depleted stem cell transplant. CDR3 in amino acids: CATSLRWITEAFF. Here the CDR3 DNA reads TGTGCCACCAGCCTACGGTGGATCACTGAAGCTTTCTTT.